This T cell receptor beta chain was sequenced during a study of blood T cell repertoires in COVID-19. Study context: Acute and convalescent COVID-19 samples came from the United States, Italy and Spain. From T cells, B-cell-depleted T cells, or PBMCs came the material, which was cDNA or gDNA.

Original data processing: Estimates of nucleated cell counts were drawn from the amplification of reference gene primers. Assay: immunoSEQ multiplex PCR; the TCRdb copy retains only in-frame clones and omits some. Clonal size and the V and J genes are those of that table, whereas D and trimming came from the DNA. The sample consists of some 260,000 clones, more than 75% of them appearing once. The V gene's germline CDR1 is GTSNPN and CDR2 SVGIG (reference sequence). The CDR3 totals 14 residues. Germline trimming cut 2 bases from V and 5 bases from J; bases unmatched to any gene: 6. Sequences were obtained from peripheral blood. The V call is TRBV30, the J call TRBJ2-1; 7 bases match TRBD2. This clonotype originated in a woman between 40 and 50 years old who had recovered from COVID-19. CDR3 DNA: TGTGCCTGGAGTTCCAAGCGGGACCACAATGAGCAGTTCTTC. It translates to CAWSSKRDHNEQFF.